These 5 T cell receptor beta chains were all obtained from the same sample, sequenced in a study of blood T cell repertoires in COVID-19. Using immunoSEQ multiplex PCR, the repertoire was profiled, and TCRdb retains in-frame clones only, with some absent. The sample holds 200,000 or so clones; roughly 92% are singletons and the top ten take around 0.84%. Sequences were obtained from peripheral blood. The receptors here all came from a man aged 55 to 69 with COVID-19, enrolled during active disease.

The chain uses TRBV7-2 and TRBJ2-7; 15 nucleotides match TRBD2. The CDR3 has 17 residues. Germline V gene lookup returns CDR1 SGHTA and CDR2 FQGNSA. V shed 4 bases, J shed 5 bases, and the junction held 9 bases outside the gene matches. This CDR3 is CASSSTLGLAGGNEQYF. In nucleotides, the CDR3 is TGTGCCAGCAGCTCCACCCTGGGACTAGCGGGAGGAAACGAGCAGTACTTC.

The chain uses TRBV18 and TRBJ1-1; 10 positions match TRBD1. The CDR3 totals 17 residues. Germline CDR1 and CDR2: KGHSH and LQKENI. V shed 6 bases, J shed 11 bases, and the junction held 21 bases outside the gene matches. The CDR3 reads CASSPPLTGGHLTVAFF. The CDR3 DNA follows: TGTGCCAGCTCCCCTCCTCTGACAGGGGGCCATCTTACGGTCGCTTTCTTT.

This clone has only one observation. This chain links TRBV2 with TRBJ2-2; possible D gene TRBD1, 6 bases. Germline values: CDR1 SNHLY, CDR2 FYNNEI. V dropped 7 bases and J dropped 4 bases, with 19 bases sitting between them. The CDR3 loop spans 16 amino acids. The CDR3 protein is CASKGSRQGLTGELFF. CDR3 DNA: TGTGCCAGCAAGGGTTCTCGGCAGGGGCTCACCGGGGAGCTGTTTTTT.

The DNA of the CDR3 is TGTGCCAGCAGCTTAGGACAGGGTAGCGAGCTGTTTTTT. This codes for CASSLGQGSELFF. The V and J genes are TRBV11-2 and TRBJ2-2; 7 positions match TRBD1. The CDR3 consists of 13 residues. V shed 1 base and J 11 bases; nucleotides not matched to a gene: 4. Germline V gene data show CDR1 as SGHAT and CDR2 as FQNNGV.

The chain links TRBV4-1 to TRBJ2-3, with TRBD2 matching over 8 bases. Trimming at V came to 3 bases and at J to 8 bases, leaving 10 bases not matched to a gene. Germline assignment: CDR1 MGHRA and CDR2 YSYEKL. The CDR3 is 15 residues long. The CDR3 bases are TGCGCCAGCAGCCAGGCGGGGCTAGCGGGTGGTACGCAGTATTTT. Amino acid sequence: CASSQAGLAGGTQYF.